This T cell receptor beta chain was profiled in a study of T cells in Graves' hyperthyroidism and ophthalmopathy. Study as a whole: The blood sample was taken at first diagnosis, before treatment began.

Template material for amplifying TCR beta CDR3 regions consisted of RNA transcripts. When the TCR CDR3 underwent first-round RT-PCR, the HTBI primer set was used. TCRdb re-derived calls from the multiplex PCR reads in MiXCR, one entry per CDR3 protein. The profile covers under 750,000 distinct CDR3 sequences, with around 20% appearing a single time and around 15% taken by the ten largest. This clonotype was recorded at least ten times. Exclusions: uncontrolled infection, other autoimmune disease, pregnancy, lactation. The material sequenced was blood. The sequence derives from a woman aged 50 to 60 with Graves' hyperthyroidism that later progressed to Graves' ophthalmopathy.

This chain's CDR3 is CASSYSNKGITEAFF. The CDR3 DNA sequence: TGTGCCAGCAGTTACTCGAACAAAGGGATAACTGAAGCTTTCTTT. The gene calls are TRBV6-5 and TRBJ1-1; unclear D gene. Germline V gives CDR1 MNHEY, CDR2 SVGAGI. V lost 0 bases and J lost 5, with 13 bases in between. This CDR3 comprises 15 residues.